This T cell receptor (beta chain) was captured in a study of immune cell composition in non-small cell lung cancer. Clones were sequenced by immunoSEQ multiplex PCR, and TCRdb holds only the in-frame ones, with some missing. The profile shows 4,900 or so clones, over 65% of them singletons. The CDR3 runs 17 residues. Germline V CDR1 and CDR2: SEHNR, FQNEAQ (reference sequence). Trimming shortened V by 5 bases and J by 0 bases, and 17 bases separated the two germline ends. Sequenced: lung tumor tissue. V gene TRBV7-9 combines with J gene TRBJ2-4, with a possible D match to TRBD1 (5 bases). This clonotype was obtained from a human donor with non-small cell lung cancer. This CDR3 is CASSRLGQGTAKNIQYF. The CDR3, as DNA: TGTGCCAGCAGCCGTCTGGGGCAGGGCACAGCCAAAAACATTCAGTACTTC.